This passage covers 13 T cell receptor beta chains from one sample sequenced in a study of PD-L1 blockade in urothelial cancer. Measured with immunoSEQ multiplex PCR; TCRdb has only the in-frame clones, and not every one. This sample yields 35,000 to 45,000 clones, of which 82% are seen a single time; 3.5% to 4% belongs to the top ten. The material sequenced was PBMCs, taken around atezolizumab (anti-PD-L1) treatment. Every receptor here comes from a man aged 70-80 years with urothelial cancer.

The chain has TRBV18 and TRBJ1-4, with TRBD1 matching 8 bases. The CDR3 length is 15 residues. Germline lookup yields CDR1 KGHSH and CDR2 LQKENI. The J segment lost 3 bases and the V segment lost 6 bases, leaving 6 bases of the junction unmatched. The CDR3 DNA sequence: TGTGCCAGCTCCCCGACACAGGGGGCTAATGAAAAACTGTTTTTT. Translating it yields CASSPTQGANEKLFF.

The CDR3 DNA is TGTGCCTCCCGGACGGGAGGTCATCAGCCCCAGCATTTT. This codes for CASRTGGHQPQHF. The gene calls are TRBV28 and TRBJ1-5, with unresolved D. CDR3 length: 13 amino acids. Germline V gene data show CDR1 as MDHEN and CDR2 as SYDVKM. Trimming removed 11 bases at V and 5 bases at J, with 16 bases between.

This clone was seen only a few times. This chain links TRBV11-1 with TRBJ1-4; D uncertain. Trimming shortened V by 0 bases and J by 7 bases, and 9 bases separated the two germline ends. This CDR3 comprises 14 residues. In germline, CDR1 is SGHAT, CDR2 FQDESV (reference sequence). CDR3 sequence: CASSLAGEGEKLFF. CDR3 bases: TGTGCCAGCAGCTTAGCCGGAGAAGGTGAAAAACTGTTTTTT.

The chain joins TRBV2 to TRBJ2-3; 11 positions agree with TRBD2. V was clipped by 4 bases and J by 1 base; unmatched bases: 4. CDR1 is SNHLY, CDR2 FYNNEI, per germline. This CDR3 is 16 amino acids long. This CDR3 is CASSGRGLAGTDTQYF. The CDR3 coding sequence is TGTGCCAGCAGTGGACGGGGACTAGCGGGCACAGATACGCAGTATTTT.

This clone showed up just a few times. The CDR3 is CASRGDRGGANIQYF. CDR3 sequence (DNA): TGTGCCAGCAGGGGGGACAGGGGAGGGGCCAACATTCAGTACTTC. This chain joins TRBV2 and TRBJ2-4, with 10 positions matching TRBD1. Unmatched junction bases numbered 9, after V lost 6 bases and J lost 7 bases. The CDR3 runs to 15 residues. Germline V gives CDR1 SNHLY, CDR2 FYNNEI.

The chain combines TRBV28 with TRBJ2-1; TRBD2 aligns across 11 bases. Unmatched junction bases numbered 6, after V lost 5 bases and J lost 9 bases. CDR1 is MDHEN, CDR2 SYDVKM, per germline. The CDR3 totals 14 residues. In DNA, the CDR3 is TGTGCCAGCAGTCTAGCGGGAGGAAAGGTTGAGCAGTTCTTC. As protein: CASSLAGGKVEQFF.

The chain has TRBV7-8 and TRBJ1-1; D is perhaps TRBD1 (5 bases). Trimming pared 1 base from V and 4 bases from J, leaving 7 bases between. The germline V gene encodes CDR1 SGHVS and CDR2 FQNEAQ. This CDR3 spans 13 amino acids. CDR3 protein: CASSLEGSTEAFF. CDR3 DNA sequence: TGTGCCAGCAGCTTAGAGGGGTCCACTGAAGCTTTCTTT.

The CDR3 spells CASSSVWRTASTDTQYF. The DNA for the CDR3 is TGTGCCAGCAGCTCGGTTTGGAGGACAGCTAGCACAGATACGCAGTATTTT. This rearrangement joins TRBV7-9 to TRBJ2-3; D is possibly TRBD1 (6 bases). The CDR3 is made up of 17 amino acids. Trimming took 4 bases from V and 0 from J, leaving 17 bases between them. The germline CDR1 and CDR2 sequences are SEHNR and FQNEAQ (reference sequence).

The chain recombines TRBV27 with TRBJ2-7, with TRBD2 matching 10 bases. Germline CDR1 and CDR2: MNHEY and SMNVEV (reference sequence). V lost 2 bases and J lost 3; bases outside the gene matches: 4. This CDR3 region has 15 residues. The CDR3 nucleotides read TGTGCCAGCAGTTTAGGCACTAGCGGGATCTACGAGCAGTACTTC. This encodes CASSLGTSGIYEQYF.

The chain joins TRBV15 to TRBJ1-2, with 7 bases aligning to TRBD1. The CDR3 sequence is 14 residues long. Germline CDR1 and CDR2: LNHNV and YYDKDF (reference sequence). V was clipped by 3 bases and J by 7 bases; unmatched bases: 8. The CDR3: CATSRTGYSSGYTF. CDR3 bases: TGTGCCACCAGCAGGACAGGGTACTCTTCTGGCTACACCTTC.

The chain has TRBV19 and TRBJ1-1; possible D gene TRBD1, 5 bases. Germline lookup yields CDR1 LNHDA and CDR2 SQIVND (reference sequence). This CDR3 is built from 14 residues. The germline V and J ends were trimmed by 0 bases and 4 bases, with 9 bases remaining between them. Here the CDR3 reads CASSIEGRGTEAFF. In DNA, the CDR3 is TGTGCCAGTAGTATAGAGGGGAGGGGCACTGAAGCTTTCTTT.

To note about this clone: The germline gene is not matched at one end of the junction; a read error may be the cause. V usage is TRBV7-9 and J usage is TRBJ1-5, with D possibly TRBD1 on 6 matching bases. This CDR3 region has 15 residues. Germline V gene data show CDR1 as SEHNR and CDR2 as FQNEAQ (reference sequence). The DNA of the CDR3 is TGTGCCAGCAGCTTACAAGGACAGAGCACTCAGCCCCAGCATTTT. It yields the protein CASSLQGQSTQPQHF.

This clone rates as medium-sized (0.01 to 0.1%). The genes are TRBV6-1 and TRBJ1-2, with D unresolved. CDR3 length: 15 amino acids. Germline V lookup: CDR1 MNHNS, CDR2 SASEGT. Trimming left V 0 bases short and J 5 bases short, with 13 bases between. The CDR3 bases are TGTGCCAGCAGTGAAGCGGTAGGAGGAGAATATGGCTACACCTTC. It translates to CASSEAVGGEYGYTF.